This entry lists 6 T cell receptor beta chains sequenced from one sample in a study of shared clonotypes between healthy human individuals. Using immunoSEQ multiplex PCR, the repertoire was profiled, and TCRdb retains in-frame clones only, with some absent. This table has about 1.5 million clones, nearly 99% appearing once. The sample taken for sequencing was naive CD4+ T cells sorted from blood. As to subset: CD45RA+ positively selected. The receptors shown here come from a young man in good health.

V gene TRBV7-2 combines with J gene TRBJ2-1, with D possibly matching TRBD2 (6 bases). The germline V gene encodes CDR1 SGHTA and CDR2 FQGNSA. This CDR3 region has 15 residues. The ends were cut back, 1 base at V and 2 bases at J, with 9 bases in the middle. CDR3 sequence: CASSLVSGPYNEQFF. CDR3 nucleotide sequence: TGTGCCAGCAGCTTAGTTAGCGGTCCCTACAATGAGCAGTTCTTC.

The rearrangement links TRBV11-2 to TRBJ1-3; D gene uncertain. Germline V lookup: CDR1 SGHAT, CDR2 FQNNGV. Trimming pared 1 base from V and 4 bases from J, leaving 11 bases between. The CDR3 sequence is 15 residues long. CDR3 nucleotides: TGTGCCAGCAGCTTAGTGGCGGGTTTCGGAAACACCATATATTTT. Its translation is CASSLVAGFGNTIYF.

The chain links TRBV5-1 to TRBJ2-1; D gene unclear. CDR3 length: 15 residues. In germline, CDR1 is SGHRS, CDR2 YFSETQ. The germline V and J ends were trimmed by 0 bases and 4 bases, with 11 bases remaining between them. CDR3 amino acids: CASSLAPDTYNEQFF. The CDR3 DNA is TGCGCCAGCAGCTTGGCCCCCGACACATACAATGAGCAGTTCTTC.

The chain is built from TRBV15 and TRBJ2-2; D might be TRBD1 or TRBD2, each matching 9 bases. The germline gives CDR1 LNHNV, CDR2 YYDKDF (reference sequence). The CDR3 covers 20 residues. Trimming cost V 8 bases and J 3 bases, with 31 bases left between them. The CDR3 DNA sequence: TGTGCCACCGGGGGACAGGGTCCTTATAGCGGGAGCCGGGACACCGGGGAGCTGTTTTTT. Residues: CATGGQGPYSGSRDTGELFF.

The genes are TRBV18 and TRBJ2-3; D uncertain. Between the trimmed V and J ends, which lost 4 bases and 3 bases, there was a span of 5 bases. This CDR3 spans 12 amino acids. Germline V lookup: CDR1 KGHSH, CDR2 LQKENI. The DNA of the CDR3 is TGTGCCAGCTCACATGAAACAGATACGCAGTATTTT. It specifies CASSHETDTQYF.

The rearrangement uses TRBV28 and TRBJ2-6; a possible D gene is TRBD2 (6 bases). V was pared by 10 bases and J by 0 bases, with 16 bases between. The CDR3 has 16 amino acids. Germline V gene lookup returns CDR1 MDHEN and CDR2 SYDVKM. The CDR3 sequence is CATSPRGSSGANVLTF. Here the CDR3 DNA reads TGTGCCACCTCCCCACGGGGGAGCTCTGGGGCCAACGTCCTGACTTTC.